The sequence of this T cell receptor (beta chain) was determined in a study of blood T cell repertoires in COVID-19. Study background: Samples of COVID-19 (acute and convalescent) were obtained from the United States, Italy and Spain.

This CDR3 spans 11 amino acids. The germline gives CDR1 MDHEN, CDR2 SYDVKM. V dropped 6 bases and J dropped 5 bases, with 4 bases sitting between them. Original methodology: Cell counts per sample came from amplifying reference gene primers. Profiling relied on immunoSEQ multiplex PCR, and the TCRdb table lists in-frame clones only, not all of them. That table furnishes V, J and clone size, whereas the DNA furnished D and trimming. The sample shows about 130,000 clones, 87% of them seen only once. The clonotype was recovered from a man between 45 and 60 years old with active COVID-19. Sequences were obtained from peripheral blood. V usage is TRBV28 and J usage is TRBJ1-4; D ambiguous. As DNA, the CDR3 is TGTGCCAGCAGGACAAATGAAAAACTGTTTTTT. Its protein is CASRTNEKLFF.